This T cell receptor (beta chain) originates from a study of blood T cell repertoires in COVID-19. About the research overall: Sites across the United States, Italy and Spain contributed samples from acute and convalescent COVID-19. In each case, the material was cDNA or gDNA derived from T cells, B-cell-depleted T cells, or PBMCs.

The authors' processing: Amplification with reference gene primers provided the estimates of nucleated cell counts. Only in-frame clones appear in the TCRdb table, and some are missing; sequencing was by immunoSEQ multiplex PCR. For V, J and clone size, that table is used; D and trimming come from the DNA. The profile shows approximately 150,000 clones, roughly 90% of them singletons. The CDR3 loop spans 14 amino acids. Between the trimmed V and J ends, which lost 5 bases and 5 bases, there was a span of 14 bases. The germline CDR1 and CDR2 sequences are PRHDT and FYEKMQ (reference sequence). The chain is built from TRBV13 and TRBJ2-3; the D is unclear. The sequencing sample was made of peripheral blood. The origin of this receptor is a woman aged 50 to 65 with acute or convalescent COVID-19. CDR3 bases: TGTGCCAGCAGCCCCGTGAGATATGGAGATACGCAGTATTTT. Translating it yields CASSPVRYGDTQYF.